This T cell receptor beta chain was found in a study of cytomegalovirus exposure and HLA in healthy donors. A multiplex PCR was run with 60 Vbeta primers and 13 Jbeta primers. Using immunoSEQ multiplex PCR, the repertoire was profiled, and TCRdb retains in-frame clones only, with some absent. The data contain more than 90,000 clones, around 74% of them singletons. In the case of this clone: Its specificity is not known.

The CDR3 is made up of 17 amino acids. Looked up from germline, CDR1 is MDHEN and CDR2 is SYDVKM. Trimming removed 5 bases from V and 3 bases from J; junction bases left unmatched: 15. Findings and caveats of the study: One later analysis reportedly identified an Asian-associated ancestry cluster that showed fewer N-insertions than the roughly 620-donor mean.

The chain is built from TRBV28 and TRBJ2-7; TRBD2 agrees at 8 bases. The receptor comes from a man aged 35 to 55 in good health and CMV-seropositive. Sequenced input: PBMCs. CDR3 protein: CASSLPPSAGANYEQYF. CDR3 nucleotide sequence: TGTGCCAGCAGTCTACCCCCCTCAGCGGGAGCCAACTACGAGCAGTACTTC.